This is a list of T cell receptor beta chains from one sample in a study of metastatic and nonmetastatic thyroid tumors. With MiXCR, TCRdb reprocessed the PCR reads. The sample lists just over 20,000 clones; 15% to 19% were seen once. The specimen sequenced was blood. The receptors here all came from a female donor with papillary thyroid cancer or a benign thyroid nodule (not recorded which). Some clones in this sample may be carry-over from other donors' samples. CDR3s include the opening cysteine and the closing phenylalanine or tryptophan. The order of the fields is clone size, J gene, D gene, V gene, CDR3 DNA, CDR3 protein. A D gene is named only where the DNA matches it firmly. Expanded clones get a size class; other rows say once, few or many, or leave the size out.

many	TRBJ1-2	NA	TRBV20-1	TGCAGTGCTAGTATGCGGCCCTATGGCTACACCTTC	CSASMRPYGYTF
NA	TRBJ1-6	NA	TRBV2	TGTGCCAGCAGTGAAGTTGGACAGTGGTATTCACCCCTCCACTTT	CASSEVGQWYSPLHF
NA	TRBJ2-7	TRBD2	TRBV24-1	TGTGCCACCAGCGCCAGCGGGACTGGCCTCACCTACGAGCAGTACTTC	CATSASGTGLTYEQYF
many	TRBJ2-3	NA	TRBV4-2	TGTGCCAGCAGCCAAGACTCCAGGGCCAAGTATTTT	CASSQDSRAKYF
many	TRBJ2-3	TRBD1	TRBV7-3	TGTGCCAGCAGCCTATTTTCAGGGGGTGCAGATACGCAGTATTTT	CASSLFSGGADTQYF
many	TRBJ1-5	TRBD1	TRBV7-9	TGTGCCAGCAGCTCGACTCGGACAGGGGTTCAGCCCCAGCATTTT	CASSSTRTGVQPQHF
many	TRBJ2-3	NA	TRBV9	TGTGCCAGCAGCGTAGACGGATGGGGGGATACGCAGTATTTT	CASSVDGWGDTQYF
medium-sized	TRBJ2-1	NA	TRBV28	TGTGCCAGCACCTCGACACCTCTGGGATACAATGAGCAGTTCTTC	CASTSTPLGYNEQFF
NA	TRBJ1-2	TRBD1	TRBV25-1	TGTGCCAGCAGGGGGGGGACAGGAGCCAACTATGGCTACACCTTC	CASRGGTGANYGYTF
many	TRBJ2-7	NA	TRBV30	TGTGCCTGGAGTGTTAGCCTAACTCCCCATCCCTACGAGCAGTACTTC	CAWSVSLTPHPYEQYF
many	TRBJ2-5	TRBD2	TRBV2	TGTGCCAGCAGTCTGGCACGGGGGGGAGAGACCCAGTACTTC	CASSLARGGETQYF
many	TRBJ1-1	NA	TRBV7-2	TGTGCCAGCAGCTTAGCCGGGGGCCGGGTTGGAACTGAAGCTTTCTTT	CASSLAGGRVGTEAFF
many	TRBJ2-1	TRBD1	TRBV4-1	TGCGCCAGCAGCCAAGGATTCGCCGGGACAGGGATCCCCTACAATGAGCAGTTCTTC	CASSQGFAGTGIPYNEQFF
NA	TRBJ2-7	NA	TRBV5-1	TGCGCCAGCAGTGGGGACCGTAGCTCCTACGAGCAGTACTTC	CASSGDRSSYEQYF
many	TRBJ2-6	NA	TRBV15	TGTGCCACCGGGAAAAGGTCTGGGGCCAACGTCCTGACTTTC	CATGKRSGANVLTF
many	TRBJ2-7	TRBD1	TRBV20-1	TGCAGTGCTAGAGACCGGGACAGGGGATTCCGCGAGCAGTACTTC	CSARDRDRGFREQYF
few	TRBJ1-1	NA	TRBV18	TGTGCCAGCTCACTGGGGCGTTCGAACACTGAAGCTCTCTTT	CASSLGRSNTEALF
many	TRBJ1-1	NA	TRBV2	TGTGCCAGCATCCCAGGGAGGAACACTGAAGCTTTCTTT	CASIPGRNTEAFF
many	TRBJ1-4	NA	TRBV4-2	TGTGCCAGCAGCCAAGCGACCGTTGCAACTAATGAAAAACTGTTTTTT	CASSQATVATNEKLFF
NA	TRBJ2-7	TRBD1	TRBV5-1	TGCGCCAGCAGCTTGGGGGACAGGGGAGATGAGCAGTACTTC	CASSLGDRGDEQYF
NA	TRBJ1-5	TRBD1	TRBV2	TGTGTCAGCAGTGACTGGACAGGGAATAAGCCCCAGCATTTT	CVSSDWTGNKPQHF
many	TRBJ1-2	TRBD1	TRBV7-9	TGTGCCAGCAGCTTACGGGACAGTGACTTGGGAGGCTACACCTTC	CASSLRDSDLGGYTF
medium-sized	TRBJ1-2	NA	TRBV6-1	TGTGCCAGCAATTTTTCTCCGGCTGGGGGAGGCTACACCTTC	CASNFSPAGGGYTF
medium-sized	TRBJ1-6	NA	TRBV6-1	TGTGCCAGCAGTGAAGAGTTGGGTTCACCCCTCCACTTT	CASSEELGSPLHF
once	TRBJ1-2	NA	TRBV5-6	TGTGCCAGCAGCTACGGGACGGTCTATGGCTACACCTTC	CASSYGTVYGYTF
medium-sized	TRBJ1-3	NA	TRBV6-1	TGTGCCAGCAGCCCTCCGTCGGGCCTGCCCGGAAACACCATATATTTT	CASSPPSGLPGNTIYF
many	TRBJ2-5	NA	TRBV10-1	TGCGCCAGCAGTGAGAAGACCCAGTACTTC	CASSEKTQYF
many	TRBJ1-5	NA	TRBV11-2	TGTGCCAGCAGCCAAGCTGGGGGGCATGGCAATCAGCCCCAGCATTTT	CASSQAGGHGNQPQHF
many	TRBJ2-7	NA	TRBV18	TGTGCCAGCTCACCAGTGTCTCAGGGAAAATCCTACGAGCAGTACTTC	CASSPVSQGKSYEQYF
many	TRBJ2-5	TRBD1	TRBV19	TGTGCCAGTAGTATCCGAGGGGGCTTGGAGACCCAGTACTTC	CASSIRGGLETQYF
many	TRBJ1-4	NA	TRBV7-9	TGTGCCAGCAGCGCCCCTGGGGAGGCACCAACTAATGAAAAACTGTTTTTT	CASSAPGEAPTNEKLFF
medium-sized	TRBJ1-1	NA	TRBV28	TGTGCCAGCAGCGTCAGACTGAACACTGAAGCTTTCTTT	CASSVRLNTEAFF
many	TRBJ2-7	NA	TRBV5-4	TGTGCCAGCAGAGTTAAAGAACCCCACGAGCAGTACTTC	CASRVKEPHEQYF
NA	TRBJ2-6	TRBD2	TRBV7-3	TGTGCCAGCAGCCCCCGGACTAGCGGGACTGGGGCCAACGTCCTGACTTTC	CASSPRTSGTGANVLTF
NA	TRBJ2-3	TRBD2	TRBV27	TGTGCCAGCAGTTTCAGCGGGGGAGCAGATACGCAGTATTTT	CASSFSGGADTQYF
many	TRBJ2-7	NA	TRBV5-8	TGTGCCAGCAGCTTGACATTGGACTACGAGCAGTACTTC	CASSLTLDYEQYF
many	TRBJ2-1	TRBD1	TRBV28	TGTGCCAGCAGTTTTCCCCCGCCAGGGGGCCCGAACTCCTACAATGAGCAGTTCTTC	CASSFPPPGGPNSYNEQFF
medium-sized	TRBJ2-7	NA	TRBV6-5	TGTGCCAGCAGTTACCCTACCCCAGTGACCTACGAGCAGTACTTC	CASSYPTPVTYEQYF
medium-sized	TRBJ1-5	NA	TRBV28	TGTGCCAGCAGTTTAGGGGTGAGCAATCAGCCCCAGCATTTT	CASSLGVSNQPQHF
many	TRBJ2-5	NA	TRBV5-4	TGTGCCAGCAGCTGGACTGGGGAGACCCAGTACTTC	CASSWTGETQYF